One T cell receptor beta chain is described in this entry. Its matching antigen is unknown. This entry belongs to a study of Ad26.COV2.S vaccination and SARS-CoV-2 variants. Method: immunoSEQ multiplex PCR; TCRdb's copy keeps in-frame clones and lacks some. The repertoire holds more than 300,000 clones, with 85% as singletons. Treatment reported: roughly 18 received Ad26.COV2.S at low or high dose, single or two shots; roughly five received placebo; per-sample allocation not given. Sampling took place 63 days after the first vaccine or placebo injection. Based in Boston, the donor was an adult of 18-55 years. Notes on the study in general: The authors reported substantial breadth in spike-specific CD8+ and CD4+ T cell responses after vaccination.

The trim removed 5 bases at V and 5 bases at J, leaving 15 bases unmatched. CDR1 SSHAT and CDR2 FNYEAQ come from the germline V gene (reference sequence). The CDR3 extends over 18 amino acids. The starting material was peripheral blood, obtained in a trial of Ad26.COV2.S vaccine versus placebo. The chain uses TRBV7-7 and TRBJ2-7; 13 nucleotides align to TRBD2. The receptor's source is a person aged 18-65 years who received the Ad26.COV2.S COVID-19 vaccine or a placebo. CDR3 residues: CASSPGGLGLAGKHEQYF. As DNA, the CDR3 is TGTGCCAGCAGCCCCGGGGGGTTGGGACTAGCGGGGAAGCACGAGCAGTACTTC.